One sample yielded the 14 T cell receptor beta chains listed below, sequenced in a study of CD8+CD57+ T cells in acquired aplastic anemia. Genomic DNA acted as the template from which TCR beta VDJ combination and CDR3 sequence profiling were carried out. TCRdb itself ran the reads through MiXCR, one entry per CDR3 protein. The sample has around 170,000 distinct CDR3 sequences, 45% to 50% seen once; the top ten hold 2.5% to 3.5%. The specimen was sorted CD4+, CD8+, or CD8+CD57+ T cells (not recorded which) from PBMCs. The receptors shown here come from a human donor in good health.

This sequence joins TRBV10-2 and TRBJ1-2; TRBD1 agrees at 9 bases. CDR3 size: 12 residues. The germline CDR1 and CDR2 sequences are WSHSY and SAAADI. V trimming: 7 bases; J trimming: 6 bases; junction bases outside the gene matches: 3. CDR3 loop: CASTQGADGYTF. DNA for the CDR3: TGCGCCAGCACACAGGGGGCGGATGGCTACACCTTC.

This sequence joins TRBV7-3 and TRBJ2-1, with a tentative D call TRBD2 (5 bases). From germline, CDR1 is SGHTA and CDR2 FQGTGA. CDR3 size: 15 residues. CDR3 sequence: CARDPSGSSYNEQFF. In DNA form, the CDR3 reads TGTGCTAGAGATCCCAGCGGTAGCTCCTACAATGAGCAGTTCTTC.

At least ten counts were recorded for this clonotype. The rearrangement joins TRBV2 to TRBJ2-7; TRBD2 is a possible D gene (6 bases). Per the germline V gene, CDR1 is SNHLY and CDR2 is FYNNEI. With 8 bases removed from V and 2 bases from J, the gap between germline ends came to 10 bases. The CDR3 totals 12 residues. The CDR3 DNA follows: TGTGCCAGCGGGAGGAGGCCCTACGAGCAGTACTTC. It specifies CASGRRPYEQYF.

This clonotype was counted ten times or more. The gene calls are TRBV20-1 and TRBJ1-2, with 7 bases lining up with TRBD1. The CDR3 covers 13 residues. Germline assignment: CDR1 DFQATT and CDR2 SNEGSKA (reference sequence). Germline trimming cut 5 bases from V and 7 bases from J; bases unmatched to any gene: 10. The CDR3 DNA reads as TGCAGTGCTCCCGACAGGGCAAGGGGTGGCTACACCTTC. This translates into CSAPDRARGGYTF.

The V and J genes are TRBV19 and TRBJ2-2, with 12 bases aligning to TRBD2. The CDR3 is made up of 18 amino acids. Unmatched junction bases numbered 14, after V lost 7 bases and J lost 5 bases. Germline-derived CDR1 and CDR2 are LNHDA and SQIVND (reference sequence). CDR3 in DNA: TGTGCCAGTACTCCTTTCGGACGTCTAGCGGGAGGGACCGGGGAGCTGTTTTTT. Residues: CASTPFGRLAGGTGELFF. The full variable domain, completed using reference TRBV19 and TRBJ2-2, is DGGITQSPKYLFRKEGQNVTLSCEQNLNHDAMYWYRQDPGQGLRLIYYSQIVNDFQKGDIAEGYSVSREKKESFPLTVTSAQKNPTAFYLCASTPFGRLAGGTGELFFGEGSRLTVL.

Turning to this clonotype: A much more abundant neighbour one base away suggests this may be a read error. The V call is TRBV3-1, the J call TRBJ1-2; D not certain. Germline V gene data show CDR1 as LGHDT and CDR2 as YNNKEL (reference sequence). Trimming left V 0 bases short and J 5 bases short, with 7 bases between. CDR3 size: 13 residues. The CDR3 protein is CASSQDGNYGYTF. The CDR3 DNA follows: TGTGCCAGCAGCCAAGATGGAAATTATGGCTACACCTTC. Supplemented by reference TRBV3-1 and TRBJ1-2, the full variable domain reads DTAVSQTPKYLVTQMGNDKSIKCEQNLGHDTMYWYKQDSKKFLKIMFSYNNKELIINETVPNRFSPKSPDKAHLNLHINSLELGDSAVYFCASSQDGNYGYTFGSGTRLTVV.

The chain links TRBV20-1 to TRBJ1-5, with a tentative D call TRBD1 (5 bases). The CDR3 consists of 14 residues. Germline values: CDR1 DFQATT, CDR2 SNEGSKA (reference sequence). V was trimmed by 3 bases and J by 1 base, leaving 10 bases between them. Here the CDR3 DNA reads TGCAGTGCTAGGGCCAAGGGGAGCAATCAGCCCCAGCATTTT. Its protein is CSARAKGSNQPQHF.

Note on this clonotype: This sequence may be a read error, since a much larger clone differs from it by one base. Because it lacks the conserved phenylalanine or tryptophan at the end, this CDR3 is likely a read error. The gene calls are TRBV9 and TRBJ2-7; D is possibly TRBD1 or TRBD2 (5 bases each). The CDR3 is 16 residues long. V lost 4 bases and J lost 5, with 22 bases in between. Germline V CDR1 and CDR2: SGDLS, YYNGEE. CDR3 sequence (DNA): TGTGCCAGCAGCCAGAGCCCCGGGACGGATGGCCACGAGCAGTACTCC. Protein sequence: CASSQSPGTDGHEQYS.

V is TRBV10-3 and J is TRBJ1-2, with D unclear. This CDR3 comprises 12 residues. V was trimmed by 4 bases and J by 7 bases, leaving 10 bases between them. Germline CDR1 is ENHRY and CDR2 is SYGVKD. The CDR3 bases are TGTGCCATCAGTGTATCGGGTGTTGGCTACACCTTC. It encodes CAISVSGVGYTF.

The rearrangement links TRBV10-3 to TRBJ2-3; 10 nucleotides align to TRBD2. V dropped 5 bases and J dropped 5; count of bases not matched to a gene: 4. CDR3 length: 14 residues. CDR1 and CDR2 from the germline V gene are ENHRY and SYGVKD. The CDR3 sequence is CAISSGGAEDTQYF. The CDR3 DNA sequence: TGTGCCATCAGTAGCGGGGGGGCAGAAGATACGCAGTATTTT.

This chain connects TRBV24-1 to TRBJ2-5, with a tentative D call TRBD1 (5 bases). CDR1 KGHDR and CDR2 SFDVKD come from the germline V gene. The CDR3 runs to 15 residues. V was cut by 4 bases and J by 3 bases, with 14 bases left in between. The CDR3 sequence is CATSDPGHSKETQYF. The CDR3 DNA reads TGTGCCACCAGTGACCCCGGACACTCAAAAGAGACCCAGTACTTC.

CDR3 coding DNA: TGTGCCAGCAGCCTGAGACAGTTGGATCCCACTAACTATGGCTACACCTTC. It yields the protein CASSLRQLDPTNYGYTF. The rearrangement uses TRBV4-2 and TRBJ1-2; TRBD1 is a possible D gene (5 bases). Trimming removed 4 bases from V and 0 bases from J, with 18 bases in between. The CDR3 extends over 17 amino acids. Germline CDR1 LGHNA, CDR2 YNFKEQ.

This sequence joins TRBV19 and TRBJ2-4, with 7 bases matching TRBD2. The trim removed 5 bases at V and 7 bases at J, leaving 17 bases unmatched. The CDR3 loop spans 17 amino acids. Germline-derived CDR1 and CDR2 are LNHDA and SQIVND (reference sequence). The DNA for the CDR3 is TGTGCCAGTAGTTCAAATTCCGGCGGGAGCTTGAGGAACATTCAGTACTTC. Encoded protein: CASSSNSGGSLRNIQYF.

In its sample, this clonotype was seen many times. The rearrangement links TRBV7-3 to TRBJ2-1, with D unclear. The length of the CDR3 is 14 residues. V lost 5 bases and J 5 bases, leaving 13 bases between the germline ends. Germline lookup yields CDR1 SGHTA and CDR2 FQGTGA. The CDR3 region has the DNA TGTGCCAGCAGCCCCTCCCCGGCGCACAATGAGCAGTTCTTC. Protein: CASSPSPAHNEQFF.